This T cell receptor beta chain was captured by sequencing in a study of OX40 agonist ivuxolimab in advanced cancers. Study-level background: The treatment was a fully human IgG2 OX40 agonist, ivuxolimab. General study points: In a subset of nonresponders, normalized T-cell clonal expansion was also low.

CDR1 SGDLS and CDR2 YYNGEE come from the germline V gene. V lost 3 bases and J lost 1; bases outside the gene matches: 7. The CDR3 sequence is 16 residues long. Comment on this clone: What it binds is unknown.

Enrollment shut out patients with autoimmune disease history or systemic immunosuppression. Here immunoSEQ multiplex PCR was the method, and the copy in TCRdb shows in-frame clones only, minus some. Of just over 60,000 clones in the sample, 75% to 95% were seen once. This material consisted of CD4+ or CD8+ T cells sorted from blood, taken in a trial of the OX40 agonist ivuxolimab. The TCR was taken from an adult with an advanced solid tumor such as melanoma, head and neck, liver or kidney cancer. The rearrangement links TRBV9 to TRBJ2-7, with TRBD2 matching over 10 bases. DNA for the CDR3: TGTGCCAGCAGCGATCCTAGCGGGAGCCCTTCCTACGAGCAGTACTTC. Its protein is CASSDPSGSPSYEQYF.